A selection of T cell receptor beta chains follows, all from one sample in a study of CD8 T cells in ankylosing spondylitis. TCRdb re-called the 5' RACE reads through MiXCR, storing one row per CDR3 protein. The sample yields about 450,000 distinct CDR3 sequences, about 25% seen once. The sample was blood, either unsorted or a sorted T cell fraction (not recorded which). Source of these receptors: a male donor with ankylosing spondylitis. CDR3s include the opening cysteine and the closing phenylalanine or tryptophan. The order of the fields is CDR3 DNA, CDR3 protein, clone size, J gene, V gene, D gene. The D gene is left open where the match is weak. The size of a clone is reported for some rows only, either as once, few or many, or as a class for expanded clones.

cdr3_nt: TGTGCCACCATACAACGGGACACAGTTAACAATGAGCAGTTCTTC
cdr3_aa: CATIQRDTVNNEQFF
clone_size: -
j_call: TRBJ2-1
v_call: TRBV27
d_call: -

cdr3_nt: TGCAGCGTCGCCGGGCGGCTAGCCGGTGCCTACAATGAGCAGTTCTTC
cdr3_aa: CSVAGRLAGAYNEQFF
clone_size: few
j_call: TRBJ2-1
v_call: TRBV29-1
d_call: -

cdr3_nt: TGCGCCAGCAGCGGGGGGGACATAACCGCATCTGAAGCTTTCTTT
cdr3_aa: CASSGGDITASEAFF
clone_size: -
j_call: TRBJ1-1
v_call: TRBV5-1
d_call: -

cdr3_nt: TGCAGTGCTCCAGATAGCGGCCGAGTCTACACCGGGGAGCTGTTTTTT
cdr3_aa: CSAPDSGRVYTGELFF
clone_size: few
j_call: TRBJ2-2
v_call: TRBV20-1
d_call: -

cdr3_nt: TGCGCCAGCAGCTGGTATGGGGATAGTACCTCCAATGAGCAGTTCTTC
cdr3_aa: CASSWYGDSTSNEQFF
clone_size: few
j_call: TRBJ2-1
v_call: TRBV5-1
d_call: -

cdr3_nt: TGTGCCAGCAGTATGGTCTACAATGAGCAGTTCTTC
cdr3_aa: CASSMVYNEQFF
clone_size: few
j_call: TRBJ2-1
v_call: TRBV12-3/TRBV12-4
d_call: -

cdr3_nt: TGTGCCAGCAGTCCTTCGGGGCTAACCAAAAACATTCAGTACTTC
cdr3_aa: CASSPSGLTKNIQYF
clone_size: -
j_call: TRBJ2-4
v_call: TRBV3-1
d_call: -

cdr3_nt: TGTGCCAGCAGTTGGTACGTGGGTGGCACTGAAGCTTTCTTT
cdr3_aa: CASSWYVGGTEAFF
clone_size: few
j_call: TRBJ1-1
v_call: TRBV27
d_call: -

cdr3_nt: TGCAGTGCCCGTTCATCCGGGACTAGCGGGAGAGTTAGGCCGCATGAGCAGTTCTTC
cdr3_aa: CSARSSGTSGRVRPHEQFF
clone_size: once
j_call: TRBJ2-1
v_call: TRBV20-1
d_call: TRBD2

cdr3_nt: TGTGCCAGCAGCACTCAGGCCTATGGAAACACCATATATTTT
cdr3_aa: CASSTQAYGNTIYF
clone_size: -
j_call: TRBJ1-3
v_call: TRBV7-8
d_call: -

cdr3_nt: TGCGCCAGCAGCTCGGTACCAATGGCCTCCTACAATGAGCAGTTCTTC
cdr3_aa: CASSSVPMASYNEQFF
clone_size: few
j_call: TRBJ2-1
v_call: TRBV5-1
d_call: -

cdr3_nt: TGTGCCACCAGTCCCCCTGGTGTATTGATGCTTTACAATGAGCAGTTCTTC
cdr3_aa: CATSPPGVLMLYNEQFF
clone_size: -
j_call: TRBJ2-1
v_call: TRBV24-1
d_call: -

cdr3_nt: TGCAGCGTTGGCACCCTAGGGATCCGAGAGACCCAGTACTTC
cdr3_aa: CSVGTLGIRETQYF
clone_size: few
j_call: TRBJ2-5
v_call: TRBV29-1
d_call: -

cdr3_nt: TGTGCCAGTAGCCCTCCCGGGACAGCCGGACGGGAGCAGTTCTTC
cdr3_aa: CASSPPGTAGREQFF
clone_size: -
j_call: TRBJ2-1
v_call: TRBV19
d_call: TRBD1

cdr3_nt: TGTGCCAGCAGCCAGGCGCGGACAGGGGGCGTCTACGAGCAGTACTTC
cdr3_aa: CASSQARTGGVYEQYF
clone_size: -
j_call: TRBJ2-7
v_call: TRBV3-1
d_call: TRBD1

cdr3_nt: TGTGCCAGCAGCCCCCACGAGGGTACTTCACCCCTCCACTTT
cdr3_aa: CASSPHEGTSPLHF
clone_size: -
j_call: TRBJ1-6
v_call: TRBV3-1
d_call: -

cdr3_nt: TGTGCCAGCAGCTTAGGACAGGGGGTACAGCCCCAGCATTTT
cdr3_aa: CASSLGQGVQPQHF
clone_size: -
j_call: TRBJ1-5
v_call: TRBV7-2
d_call: TRBD1

cdr3_nt: TGTGCCAGCAGCCAAGCGGACGGCGGGGAGCTGTTTTTT
cdr3_aa: CASSQADGGELFF
clone_size: few
j_call: TRBJ2-2
v_call: TRBV3-1
d_call: -

cdr3_nt: TGCAGTGCCATCTTACCACGGGTAGAGACCCAGTACTTC
cdr3_aa: CSAILPRVETQYF
clone_size: -
j_call: TRBJ2-5
v_call: TRBV20-1
d_call: -

cdr3_nt: TGTGCCAGCAGCTTGGCCTACTGGAAACGCTCCTACAATGAGCAGTTCTTC
cdr3_aa: CASSLAYWKRSYNEQFF
clone_size: -
j_call: TRBJ2-1
v_call: TRBV5-6
d_call: -

cdr3_nt: TGTGCCACCAGTGATCCAGCGGGAGGGCCTTTTATCGGGGAGCTGTTTTTT
cdr3_aa: CATSDPAGGPFIGELFF
clone_size: -
j_call: TRBJ2-2
v_call: TRBV24-1
d_call: TRBD2

cdr3_nt: TGCAGCGTTGAGAGGGGATCGAACGGCTATGGCTACACCTTC
cdr3_aa: CSVERGSNGYGYTF
clone_size: -
j_call: TRBJ1-2
v_call: TRBV29-1
d_call: -

cdr3_nt: TGCGCCAGCAGCTTGGGGGCTAGCGGGACTCGGGAGCAGTTCTTC
cdr3_aa: CASSLGASGTREQFF
clone_size: few
j_call: TRBJ2-1
v_call: TRBV5-1
d_call: TRBD2

cdr3_nt: TGCGCCAGCAGCTTGGCTTCCCCTTTAAGAGACTCAGGCAACATTCAGTACTTC
cdr3_aa: CASSLASPLRDSGNIQYF
clone_size: once
j_call: TRBJ2-4
v_call: TRBV5-1
d_call: -

cdr3_nt: TGCAGTGTCAAACCCAATCCGGGACTGGAATACGAGCAGTACTTC
cdr3_aa: CSVKPNPGLEYEQYF
clone_size: -
j_call: TRBJ2-7
v_call: TRBV20-1
d_call: -

cdr3_nt: TGTGCCAGCACCCCTTTGGGGGGGAACTATGGCTACACCTTC
cdr3_aa: CASTPLGGNYGYTF
clone_size: few
j_call: TRBJ1-2
v_call: TRBV12-3/TRBV12-4
d_call: -

cdr3_nt: TGTGCCAGCAGTTCCATGGCCGTGAACACTGAAGCTTTCTTT
cdr3_aa: CASSSMAVNTEAFF
clone_size: -
j_call: TRBJ1-1
v_call: TRBV7-2
d_call: -

cdr3_nt: TGCGCCAGCAGCCGGGTCCTCTTGGGGACAGGGGACACTGAAGCTTTCTTT
cdr3_aa: CASSRVLLGTGDTEAFF
clone_size: -
j_call: TRBJ1-1
v_call: TRBV5-1
d_call: TRBD1

cdr3_nt: TGTGCCAGCAGTGAAGGTTGGAGCACAGATACGCAGTATTTT
cdr3_aa: CASSEGWSTDTQYF
clone_size: -
j_call: TRBJ2-3
v_call: TRBV6-1
d_call: -

cdr3_nt: TGCGCCAGCAGAGGGACAGGCGGGGAGACCCAGTACTTC
cdr3_aa: CASRGTGGETQYF
clone_size: few
j_call: TRBJ2-5
v_call: TRBV5-1
d_call: TRBD1

cdr3_nt: TGTGCCAGCAGTCCTCGACAGGGCTTACGCAATCAGCCCCAGCATTTT
cdr3_aa: CASSPRQGLRNQPQHF
clone_size: -
j_call: TRBJ1-5
v_call: TRBV12-3/TRBV12-4
d_call: TRBD1

cdr3_nt: TGTGCCAGCAGTACACAGGGGAATCAGCCCCAGCATTTT
cdr3_aa: CASSTQGNQPQHF
clone_size: many
j_call: TRBJ1-5
v_call: TRBV6-1
d_call: TRBD1

cdr3_nt: TGCAGCTCGGCAGTCACAGATACGCAGTATTTT
cdr3_aa: CSSAVTDTQYF
clone_size: many
j_call: TRBJ2-3
v_call: TRBV29-1
d_call: -

cdr3_nt: TGTGCCAGCAGCCGGAGCAGGGCAGCATACGATACGCAGTATTTT
cdr3_aa: CASSRSRAAYDTQYF
clone_size: -
j_call: TRBJ2-3
v_call: TRBV7-9
d_call: -

cdr3_nt: TGCGCCAGCAGCTCGACGGATCCCAATTCACCCCTCCACTTT
cdr3_aa: CASSSTDPNSPLHF
clone_size: -
j_call: TRBJ1-6
v_call: TRBV5-1
d_call: -

cdr3_nt: TGTGCCAGCAGTGGTGGGACAGGGAGGGAGGAGACCCAGTACTTC
cdr3_aa: CASSGGTGREETQYF
clone_size: few
j_call: TRBJ2-5
v_call: TRBV6-1
d_call: TRBD1

cdr3_nt: TGTGCCAGCAGCCAAGATCCCCTTAACACAGATACGCAGTATTTT
cdr3_aa: CASSQDPLNTDTQYF
clone_size: -
j_call: TRBJ2-3
v_call: TRBV4-2
d_call: -

cdr3_nt: TGTGCCAGCAGGACAGATGATAGCAATCAGCCCCAGCATTTT
cdr3_aa: CASRTDDSNQPQHF
clone_size: -
j_call: TRBJ1-5
v_call: TRBV2
d_call: -

cdr3_nt: TGCAGTGCTCAGAGTTCCAGGGGTTCACCCCTCCACTTT
cdr3_aa: CSAQSSRGSPLHF
clone_size: few
j_call: TRBJ1-6
v_call: TRBV20-1
d_call: -

cdr3_nt: TGCAGTGCTAGGACAGGGGGACGTAACTATGGCTACACCTTC
cdr3_aa: CSARTGGRNYGYTF
clone_size: -
j_call: TRBJ1-2
v_call: TRBV20-1
d_call: TRBD1

cdr3_nt: TGTGCCAGCAGCCCTTTTAGTCTAGCGGGAACTGTTGAGCAGTTCTTC
cdr3_aa: CASSPFSLAGTVEQFF
clone_size: -
j_call: TRBJ2-1
v_call: TRBV7-9
d_call: TRBD2

cdr3_nt: TGTGCCAGCAGTTTAAAAGGGATCGGCTACACCTTC
cdr3_aa: CASSLKGIGYTF
clone_size: -
j_call: TRBJ1-2
v_call: TRBV28
d_call: -

cdr3_nt: TGCACCCTGAAGCGGGAGGCCATGGGTGAGCAGTTCTTC
cdr3_aa: CTLKREAMGEQFF
clone_size: -
j_call: TRBJ2-1
v_call: TRBV20-1
d_call: TRBD2

cdr3_nt: TGTGCCAGCAGCAACCTGGGCAGGGGCGGTGGCTACACCTTC
cdr3_aa: CASSNLGRGGGYTF
clone_size: -
j_call: TRBJ1-2
v_call: TRBV12-3/TRBV12-4
d_call: -

cdr3_nt: TGTGCCAGCAGGGCATGGGACTGGTACAATGAGCAGTTCTTC
cdr3_aa: CASRAWDWYNEQFF
clone_size: few
j_call: TRBJ2-1
v_call: TRBV2
d_call: -

cdr3_nt: TGCGCCAGCAGCCTAGGGGTGGGATACAGCACAGATACGCAGTATTTT
cdr3_aa: CASSLGVGYSTDTQYF
clone_size: -
j_call: TRBJ2-3
v_call: TRBV5-1
d_call: -

cdr3_nt: TGCGCCAGCAGCAGGCAGGGTGAGCAGTTCTTC
cdr3_aa: CASSRQGEQFF
clone_size: few
j_call: TRBJ2-1
v_call: TRBV5-1
d_call: -

cdr3_nt: TGCAGCGTTGAACGGACGAGAGCCCAGTACTTC
cdr3_aa: CSVERTRAQYF
clone_size: -
j_call: TRBJ2-5
v_call: TRBV29-1
d_call: -

cdr3_nt: TGCAGCCCGAGGGGCCAGGTAGCGGGTCCCAATACGCAGTATTTT
cdr3_aa: CSPRGQVAGPNTQYF
clone_size: -
j_call: TRBJ2-3
v_call: TRBV20-1
d_call: TRBD2

cdr3_nt: TGTGCCAGCAGCTTTGAGCAACTCGGGGAGACCCAGTACTTC
cdr3_aa: CASSFEQLGETQYF
clone_size: -
j_call: TRBJ2-5
v_call: TRBV7-8
d_call: -

cdr3_nt: TGTGCCAGCAGCCCGACAGGTCAAGAGACCCAGTACTTC
cdr3_aa: CASSPTGQETQYF
clone_size: many
j_call: TRBJ2-5
v_call: TRBV6-4
d_call: -

cdr3_nt: TGCGCCAGCAGCTTCACACCGGGGTTACAAGAGACCCAGTACTTC
cdr3_aa: CASSFTPGLQETQYF
clone_size: few
j_call: TRBJ2-5
v_call: TRBV5-1
d_call: -

cdr3_nt: TGTGCCAGCAGTTTGGACGCCGGGACAGGGAACACCGGGGAGCTGTTTTTT
cdr3_aa: CASSLDAGTGNTGELFF
clone_size: few
j_call: TRBJ2-2
v_call: TRBV12-3/TRBV12-4
d_call: TRBD1